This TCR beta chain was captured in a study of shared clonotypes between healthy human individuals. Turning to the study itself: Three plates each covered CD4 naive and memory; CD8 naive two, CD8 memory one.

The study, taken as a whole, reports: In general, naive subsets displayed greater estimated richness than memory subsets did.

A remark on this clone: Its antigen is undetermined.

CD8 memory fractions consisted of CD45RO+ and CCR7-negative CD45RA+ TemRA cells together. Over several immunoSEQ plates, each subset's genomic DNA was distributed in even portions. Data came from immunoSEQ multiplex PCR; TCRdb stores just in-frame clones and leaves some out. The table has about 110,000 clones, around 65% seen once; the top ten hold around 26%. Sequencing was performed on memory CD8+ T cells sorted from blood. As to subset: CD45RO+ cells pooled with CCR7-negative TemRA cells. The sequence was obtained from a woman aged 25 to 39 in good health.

The CDR3 loop reads CATSRGQTYQETQYF. CDR3 coding DNA: TGTGCCACCAGCAGAGGGCAGACGTACCAAGAGACCCAGTACTTC. The chain recombines TRBV15 with TRBJ2-5; no firm D call. The CDR3 covers 15 residues. Trimming left V 1 base short and J 0 bases short, with 9 bases between. The germline V gene has CDR1 LNHNV and CDR2 YYDKDF (reference sequence).